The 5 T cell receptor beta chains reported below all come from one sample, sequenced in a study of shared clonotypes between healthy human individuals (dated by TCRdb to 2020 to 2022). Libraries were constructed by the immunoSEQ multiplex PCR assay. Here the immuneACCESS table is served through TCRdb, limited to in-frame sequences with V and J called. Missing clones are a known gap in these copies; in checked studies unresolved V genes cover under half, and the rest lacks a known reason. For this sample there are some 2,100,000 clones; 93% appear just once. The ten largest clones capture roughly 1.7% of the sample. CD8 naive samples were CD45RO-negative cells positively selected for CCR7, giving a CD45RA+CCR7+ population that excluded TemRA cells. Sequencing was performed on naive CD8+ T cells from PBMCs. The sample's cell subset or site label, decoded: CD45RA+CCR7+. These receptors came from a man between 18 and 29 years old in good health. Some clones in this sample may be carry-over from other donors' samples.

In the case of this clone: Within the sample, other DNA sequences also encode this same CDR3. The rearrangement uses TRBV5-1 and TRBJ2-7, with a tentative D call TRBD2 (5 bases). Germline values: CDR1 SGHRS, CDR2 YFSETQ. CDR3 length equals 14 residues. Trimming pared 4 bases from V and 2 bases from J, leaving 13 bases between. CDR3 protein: CASSPRGGTYEQYF. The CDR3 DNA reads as TGCGCCAGCAGCCCACGTGGAGGAACCTACGAGCAGTACTTC.

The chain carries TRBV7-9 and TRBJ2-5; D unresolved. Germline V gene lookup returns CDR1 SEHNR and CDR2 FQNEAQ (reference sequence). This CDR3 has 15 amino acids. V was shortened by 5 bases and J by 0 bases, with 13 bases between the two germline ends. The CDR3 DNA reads TGTGCCAGCAGCGCACGGGTGGGGTACCAAGAGACCCAGTACTTC. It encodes CASSARVGYQETQYF.

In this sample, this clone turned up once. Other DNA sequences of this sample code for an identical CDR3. The CDR3 here is CASSDRGLAYEQYF. DNA for the CDR3: TGTGCCAGCAGTGATCGGGGACTGGCCTACGAGCAGTACTTC. The rearrangement joins TRBV2 to TRBJ2-7; TRBD2 might be the D (6 bases). The CDR3 covers 14 residues. The germline V gene has CDR1 SNHLY and CDR2 FYNNEI. Between the trimmed V and J ends, which lost 3 bases and 2 bases, there was a span of 11 bases.

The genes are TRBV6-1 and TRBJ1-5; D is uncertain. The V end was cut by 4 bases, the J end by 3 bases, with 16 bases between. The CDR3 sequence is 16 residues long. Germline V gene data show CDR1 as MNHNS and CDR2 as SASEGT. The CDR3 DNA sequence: TGTGCCAGCAGTGTTTGGGGTGGGCAGTTCAATCAGCCCCAGCATTTT. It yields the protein CASSVWGGQFNQPQHF.

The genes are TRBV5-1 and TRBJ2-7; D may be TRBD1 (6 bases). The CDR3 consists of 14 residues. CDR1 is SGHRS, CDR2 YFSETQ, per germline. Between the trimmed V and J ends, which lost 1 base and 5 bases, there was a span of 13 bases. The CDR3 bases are TGCGCCAGCAGCTTGACAGGGCCTGGGCACGAGCAGTACTTC. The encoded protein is CASSLTGPGHEQYF. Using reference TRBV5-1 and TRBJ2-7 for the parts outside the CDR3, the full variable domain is KAGVTQTPRYLIKTRGQQVTLSCSPISGHRSVSWYQQTPGQGLQFLFEYFSETQRNKGNFPGRFSGRQFSNSRSEMNVSTLELGDSALYLCASSLTGPGHEQYFGPGTRLTVT.